Listed below are T cell receptor beta chains from one sample, sequenced in a study of T cells in Graves' hyperthyroidism and ophthalmopathy. From the multiplex PCR reads, TCRdb called clonotypes with MiXCR, one entry per CDR3 protein. The table lists around 600,000 distinct CDR3 sequences, about 14% of them singletons. Sequencing used blood. These TCRs come from a woman aged 18-35 years with Graves' ophthalmopathy. CDR3s include the opening cysteine and the closing phenylalanine or tryptophan. D genes are given only for firm matches. Part of the rows lack a size; the others show once, few, many or a class for expanded clones.

v_gene	j_gene	abundance	d_gene	CDR3aa	CDR3nt
TRBV9	TRBJ2-7	-	TRBD2	CASSDSGRPWEQYF	TGTGCCAGCAGCGATAGCGGGAGGCCGTGGGAGCAGTACTTC
TRBV7-2	TRBJ2-7	many	TRBD2	CASSFPGGGAKWDEQYF	TGTGCCAGCAGCTTCCCGGGGGGGGGGGCGAAATGGGACGAGCAGTACTTC
TRBV30	TRBJ2-2	many	-	CAWSKNTGELFF	TGTGCCTGGAGTAAAAACACCGGGGAGCTGTTTTTT
TRBV7-9	TRBJ2-7	many	-	CASSRTSYEQYF	TGTGCCAGCAGCCGGACTTCCTACGAGCAGTACTTC
TRBV11-2	TRBJ2-7	-	-	CASSLDSGEPEQYF	TGTGCCAGCAGCTTAGACTCGGGAGAGCCGGAGCAGTACTTC
TRBV9	TRBJ1-5	few	-	CASSVSGGGQPQHF	TGTGCCAGCAGCGTATCCGGGGGAGGGCAGCCCCAGCATTTT
TRBV6-1	TRBJ2-3	many	TRBD2	CASSGAGGPDTQYF	TGTGCCAGCAGTGGAGCGGGAGGGCCAGATACGCAGTATTTT
TRBV11-1	TRBJ1-2	many	-	CASSFEEYYGYTF	TGTGCCAGCAGTTTCGAAGAGTACTATGGCTACACCTTC
TRBV28	TRBJ2-6	few	-	CASSSLYSGANVLTF	TGTGCCAGCAGTTCCCTGTACTCTGGGGCCAACGTCCTGACTTTC
TRBV3-1	TRBJ1-1	many	-	CASSHREMITEAFF	TGTGCCAGCAGCCACAGGGAAATGATCACTGAAGCTTTCTTT
TRBV11-3	TRBJ2-3	-	TRBD1	CASSPDREDTQYF	TGTGCCAGCAGTCCGGACAGGGAAGATACGCAGTATTTT
TRBV6-2/TRBV6-3	TRBJ2-7	many	-	CASRDGRENWEQYF	TGTGCCAGCAGGGACGGCAGGGAGAATTGGGAGCAGTACTTC
TRBV28	TRBJ1-6	many	-	CASSLGPSSYNSPLHF	TGTGCCAGCAGTTTAGGACCGAGCTCCTATAATTCACCCCTCCACTTT
TRBV28	TRBJ2-3	many	-	CASSRQGGGDTQYF	TGTGCCAGCAGTCGACAGGGAGGAGGGGATACGCAGTATTTT
TRBV7-4	TRBJ1-1	many	TRBD1	CASMLPGQGLIMNTEAFF	TGTGCCAGCATGCTACCGGGACAGGGGCTCATAATGAACACTGAAGCTTTCTTT
TRBV27	TRBJ1-5	many	-	CASSFEGGNQPQHF	TGTGCCAGCAGTTTTGAGGGAGGCAATCAGCCCCAGCATTTT
TRBV30	TRBJ2-2	many	-	CAWTLLLTGELFF	TGTGCCTGGACACTACTTCTGACCGGGGAGCTGTTTTTT
TRBV19	TRBJ2-2	-	TRBD2	CASGGLAPNTGELFF	TGTGCCAGTGGGGGACTAGCGCCGAACACCGGGGAGCTGTTTTTT
TRBV6-2/TRBV6-3	TRBJ1-2	many	TRBD1	CASSPVGQGYGYTF	TGTGCCAGCAGCCCTGTGGGACAGGGCTATGGCTACACCTTC
TRBV6-1	TRBJ2-7	-	TRBD2	CASSVSGRVSYEQYF	TGTGCCAGCAGTGTGAGCGGGAGGGTGTCCTACGAGCAGTACTTC
TRBV12-3/TRBV12-4	TRBJ2-5	many	-	CASSIGQIETQYF	TGTGCCAGCAGTATAGGACAGATCGAGACCCAGTACTTC
TRBV12-3/TRBV12-4	TRBJ1-2	many	-	CASSRGGYGYTF	TGTGCCAGCAGTCGTGGGGGCTATGGCTACACCTTC
TRBV7-9	TRBJ2-3	-	TRBD2	CASSSPGLAGGGDTQYF	TGTGCCAGCAGCTCCCCGGGACTAGCGGGAGGAGGGGATACGCAGTATTTT
TRBV30	TRBJ1-2	many	-	CAWGIENGYTF	TGTGCCTGGGGGATTGAGAATGGCTACACCTTC
TRBV20-1	TRBJ2-1	many	TRBD1	CSARGQGDVTYNEQFF	TGCAGTGCTAGAGGGCAGGGGGACGTAACCTACAATGAGCAGTTCTTC
TRBV4-1	TRBJ2-4	-	-	CASSQRDPGQNIQYF	TGCGCCAGCAGCCAGAGGGATCCCGGCCAAAACATTCAGTACTTC
TRBV4-1	TRBJ1-5	many	-	CASSQELGANQPQHF	TGCGCCAGCAGCCAAGAGTTGGGCGCAAATCAGCCCCAGCATTTT
TRBV4-3	TRBJ1-1	-	-	CASSQEGGVWNTEAFF	TGCGCCAGCAGCCAAGAAGGCGGGGTGTGGAACACTGAAGCTTTCTTT
TRBV29-1	TRBJ2-2	-	-	CSVTNTGELFF	TGCAGCGTCACGAACACCGGGGAGCTGTTTTTT
TRBV19	TRBJ1-4	-	-	CASSITPPGDKLFF	TGTGCCAGTAGTATAACCCCACCAGGAGACAAACTGTTTTTT
TRBV7-9	TRBJ2-1	many	TRBD1	CASSNSGGNEQFF	TGTGCCAGCAGCAATTCAGGGGGAAATGAGCAGTTCTTC
TRBV12-3/TRBV12-4	TRBJ2-1	-	-	CASSSSGTGEQFF	TGTGCCAGCAGCTCTAGCGGGACAGGTGAGCAGTTCTTC
TRBV20-1	TRBJ2-7	many	-	CSARDRAYEQYF	TGCAGTGCTAGGGACCGAGCCTACGAGCAGTACTTC
TRBV30	TRBJ1-2	many	-	CAWTRQNYGYTF	TGTGCCTGGACCCGACAGAACTATGGCTACACCTTC
TRBV29-1	TRBJ2-2	few	-	CSVGQGKTGELFF	TGCAGCGTTGGTCAGGGAAAGACCGGGGAGCTGTTTTTT
TRBV6-1	TRBJ2-2	few	TRBD2	CASQSGTSDTGELFF	TGTGCCAGCCAGTCCGGGACTAGCGACACCGGGGAGCTGTTTTTT
TRBV3-1	TRBJ2-7	many	TRBD2	CASSQGLADSYEQYF	TGTGCCAGCAGCCAAGGCCTAGCGGATTCCTACGAGCAGTACTTC
TRBV28	TRBJ1-5	many	-	CASSFGVGNQPQHF	TGTGCCAGCAGTTTCGGAGTAGGCAATCAGCCCCAGCATTTT
TRBV7-9	TRBJ2-3	many	TRBD1	CASGVETGVGTDTQYF	TGTGCCAGTGGGGTTGAAACAGGGGTCGGGACAGATACGCAGTATTTT
TRBV20-1	TRBJ2-3	-	TRBD2	CSATTSGSTDTQYF	TGCAGTGCTACGACTAGCGGGAGTACAGATACGCAGTATTTT
TRBV7-2	TRBJ1-1	many	TRBD1	CASSLTGDFNTEAFF	TGTGCCAGCAGCTTGACAGGGGATTTTAACACTGAAGCTTTCTTT
TRBV11-3	TRBJ2-7	many	-	CASSFGTPYEQYF	TGTGCCAGCAGCTTCGGGACGCCCTACGAGCAGTACTTC
TRBV7-6	TRBJ2-1	many	-	CASSLAGPVEQFF	TGTGCCAGCAGCTTAGCGGGCCCAGTTGAGCAGTTCTTC
TRBV29-1	TRBJ2-2	few	-	CSVVRAGELFF	TGCAGCGTTGTCAGGGCCGGGGAGCTGTTTTTT
TRBV14	TRBJ2-1	many	TRBD2	CASSQAWWGTSFNEQFF	TGTGCCAGCAGCCAAGCGTGGTGGGGGACTAGTTTTAATGAGCAGTTCTTC
TRBV9	TRBJ1-5	-	-	CASSVGGDNQPQHF	TGTGCCAGCAGCGTAGGCGGAGACAATCAGCCCCAGCATTTT
TRBV30	TRBJ1-1	many	-	CAWSIVGSGTEAFF	TGTGCCTGGAGTATTGTGGGGAGTGGCACTGAAGCTTTCTTT
TRBV30	TRBJ2-2	many	-	CAWSKIYTGELFF	TGTGCCTGGAGTAAGATATACACCGGGGAGCTGTTTTTT
TRBV9	TRBJ2-3	-	TRBD2	CASSEGLAGGITDTQYF	TGTGCCAGCAGTGAGGGACTAGCGGGGGGGATCACAGATACGCAGTATTTT
TRBV4-1	TRBJ2-7	-	TRBD2	CASSHPGLAGAAYEQYF	TGCGCCAGCAGCCATCCCGGACTAGCGGGAGCCGCCTACGAGCAGTACTTC
TRBV7-7	TRBJ2-1	many	-	CASSLASTNNEQFF	TGTGCTAGCAGCTTAGCGTCTACGAACAATGAGCAGTTCTTC
TRBV28	TRBJ1-2	many	-	CASSLDHRFYGYTF	TGTGCCAGCAGTCTAGACCACCGCTTCTATGGCTACACCTTC
TRBV25-1	TRBJ2-7	-	-	CASSEAGWNEQYF	TGTGCCAGCAGTGAGGCAGGGTGGAACGAGCAGTACTTC
TRBV24-1	TRBJ2-1	-	TRBD2	CATSDLGGSTNNEQFF	TGTGCCACCAGTGATTTGGGCGGGAGCACCAACAATGAGCAGTTCTTC
TRBV12-5	TRBJ2-1	-	TRBD2	CASGFLVAGAGDNEQFF	TGTGCTAGTGGTTTTTTGGTAGCGGGAGCAGGAGACAATGAGCAGTTCTTC
TRBV5-1	TRBJ2-6	-	-	CASATSSGANVLTF	TGCGCCAGCGCCACTAGCTCTGGGGCCAACGTCCTGACTTTC
TRBV20-1	TRBJ2-1	few	-	CSARDRGGKDNEQFF	TGCAGTGCTAGAGATCGTGGGGGGAAGGATAATGAGCAGTTCTTC